One and the same sample provided the 5 T cell receptor beta chains below, sequenced in a study of blood T cell repertoires in COVID-19. This table comes from immunoSEQ multiplex PCR, and its TCRdb copy is limited to in-frame clones, with some not included. The sample lists fewer than 350,000 clones; 70% to 90% were seen once. Source material: PBMCs or T cells enriched from blood (not recorded which). Receptor source: a woman under 40 who had recovered from COVID-19.

The chain is built from TRBV27 and TRBJ1-1, with 7 positions matching TRBD1. The CDR3 length is 13 residues. The ends lost 6 bases at V and 0 bases at J; junction bases unmatched: 1. Germline-derived CDR1 and CDR2 are MNHEY and SMNVEV (reference sequence). CDR3 protein: CASSRGLNTEAFF. As DNA, the CDR3 is TGTGCCAGCAGCAGGGGGTTGAACACTGAAGCTTTCTTT.

The rearrangement uses TRBV20-1 and TRBJ2-5, with D uncertain. The CDR3 length is 11 residues. The germline CDR1 and CDR2 sequences are DFQATT and SNEGSKA (reference sequence). The V end was cut by 5 bases, the J end by 2 bases, with 6 bases between. The CDR3 DNA reads TGCAGTGCTCCGTTACAAGAGACCCAGTACTTC. It yields the protein CSAPLQETQYF.

The gene calls are TRBV9 and TRBJ1-2; TRBD1 might be the D (5 bases). Trimming took 0 bases from V and 5 from J, leaving 20 bases between them. The CDR3 is 17 amino acids. Looked up from germline, CDR1 is SGDLS and CDR2 is YYNGEE. CDR3 loop: CASSVAPLRPGPYGYTF. The CDR3 coding sequence is TGTGCCAGCAGCGTAGCCCCCCTTCGGCCAGGGCCTTATGGCTACACCTTC.

The chain has TRBV30 and TRBJ2-3; tentative D call: TRBD1 (6 bases). V was pared by 1 base and J by 3 bases, with 11 bases between. CDR3 length: 14 amino acids. Per germline, CDR1 GTSNPN and CDR2 SVGIG (reference sequence). The CDR3 protein is CAWSAGVGTDTQYF. The CDR3 DNA reads TGTGCCTGGAGTGCAGGGGTTGGAACAGATACGCAGTATTTT.

V is TRBV6-6 and J is TRBJ1-2; weak D call: TRBD1 (5 bases). The CDR3 consists of 14 residues. Trimming pared 4 bases from V and 4 bases from J, leaving 13 bases between. Germline values: CDR1 MNHNY, CDR2 SVGAGI (reference sequence). CDR3 sequence: CASSSGPARYGYTF. The CDR3 nucleotides are TGTGCCAGCAGTTCAGGGCCCGCCCGCTATGGCTACACCTTC.